This T cell receptor (beta chain) is drawn from a study of blood T cell repertoires in COVID-19. Study in general: Acute-phase and convalescent COVID-19 samples originated in the United States, Italy and Spain.

V was shortened by 7 bases and J by 4 bases, with 8 bases between the two germline ends. CDR1 is MNHEY, CDR2 SMNVEV, per germline (reference sequence). The CDR3 length is 13 residues. Produced via immunoSEQ multiplex PCR; TCRdb's table is partial and in-frame only. Of about 74,000 clones in the sample, about four fifths were seen once. Sequencing was done on a sample of peripheral blood. The rearrangement joins TRBV27 to TRBJ2-6; D unresolved. This clonotype was obtained from a man aged 65-85 years with acute or convalescent COVID-19. CDR3 residues: CASTQQGANVLTF. The CDR3 DNA sequence: TGTGCCAGCACCCAACAAGGGGCCAACGTCCTGACTTTC.